Reported below is one T cell receptor (beta chain). Its target is not known. PCR involved 60 Vbeta and 13 Jbeta primers. Clones were read by immunoSEQ multiplex PCR, and TCRdb kept only the in-frame ones, dropping some. The table includes some 150,000 clones, about four fifths detected once. This sample was taken from a study of cytomegalovirus exposure and HLA in healthy donors. Notes on the study in general: A cluster of highly shared sequence variants was likely a sequencing artifact.

The clonotype comes from a woman younger than 45 in good health and CMV-seropositive. Material: PBMCs.

DNA for the CDR3: TGTGCCAGCTCACCGTTTACAGCCGATAATGAAAAACTGTTTTTT. Its protein product is CASSPFTADNEKLFF. The chain combines TRBV18 with TRBJ1-4; no definite D call. The germline gives CDR1 KGHSH, CDR2 LQKENI. V was pared by 3 bases and J by 4 bases, with 12 bases between. The CDR3 consists of 15 residues.